There are many counts of the clone carrying this TCR beta chain. Its target is unknown. The germline gives CDR1 MNHEY, CDR2 SVGEGT. CDR3 size: 13 residues. V shed 4 bases and J shed 4 bases, with 9 bases lying between them. The data stem from a study of CD8 T cells in ankylosing spondylitis. Points from the study as a whole: Typical of ankylosing spondylitis blood, it appeared, was a TCR beta motif of roughly eight highly homologous variants.

The authors made TCR beta libraries by quantitative 5'-RACE with molecular barcodes. TCRdb independently ran MiXCR on the 5' RACE reads; one entry per CDR3 protein. The sample shows 200,000 to 250,000 distinct CDR3 sequences, around 6.6% of them seen only once. This TCR derives from a male donor with ankylosing spondylitis. The source material was blood, either unsorted or a sorted T cell fraction (not recorded which). The chain carries TRBV6-2 or TRBV6-3 and TRBJ2-3; TRBD1 is a possible D gene (5 bases). The CDR3 nucleotides are TGTGCCAGCAGTTGGGTCAGGGCAGATACGCAGTATTTT. Residues: CASSWVRADTQYF.